The clone carrying this TCR beta chain has just one count. Its antigen is not identified. The source of the sample is a study of graft-versus-host responses after intestinal transplantation. Sequenced by immunoSEQ multiplex PCR; TCRdb stores in-frame clones only, minus some. The sample holds tens of thousands of clones, roughly 91% seen once. Between the trimmed V and J ends, which lost 0 bases and 0 bases, there was a span of 9 bases. Germline V CDR1 and CDR2: MNHEY, SMNVEV (reference sequence). This CDR3 is built from 17 residues. This sequence joins TRBV27 and TRBJ1-6; D gene uncertain. This receptor was obtained from a human donor who received an intestinal transplant. The sample consisted of unstimulated CD8+ T cells sorted from spleen or lymph node cells, taken before intestinal transplant. This chain's CDR3 is CASSLSGGSSYNSPLHF. In DNA, the CDR3 is TGTGCCAGCAGTTTATCCGGCGGCAGCTCCTATAATTCACCCCTCCACTTT.